This T cell receptor (beta chain) stems from a study of PD-1 blockade in classical Hodgkin lymphoma. The germline V gene has CDR1 MNHEY and CDR2 SMNVEV (reference sequence). Trimming stripped 7 bases from V and 6 bases from J, with 16 bases between. This CDR3 is built from 14 residues. Brentuximab vedotin exposure varied, and every patient relapsed after autologous stem cell transplantation. General study findings and limits: There remain no defined causes for the repertoire differences, which possibly reflect disease activity or prior therapy. Those achieving complete response showed baseline diversity like newly diagnosed patients. By C4D1 there was a significant rise in CD4+ TCR diversity but not in CD8+ TCR diversity. Newly diagnosed patients were reported to start with lower TCR diversity than healthy donors.

As to this clone: Its antigen is unidentified.

Profiling relied on immunoSEQ multiplex PCR, and the TCRdb table lists in-frame clones only, not all of them. The profile covers around 45,000 clones, with 71% appearing a single time and around 3% taken by the ten largest. The sample here was peripheral blood mononuclear cells (PBMCs), taken at baseline. The receptor comes from a human donor with classical Hodgkin lymphoma. The chain joins TRBV27 to TRBJ2-1; D may be TRBD2 (5 bases). CDR3 loop: CASNLPGSVNEQFF. In DNA form, the CDR3 reads TGTGCCAGCAACCTTCCGGGGTCGGTCAATGAGCAGTTCTTC.